Each of the 20 T cell receptor beta chains below was sequenced from the same sample in a study of T-cell memory formation after mild COVID-19. A single record per CDR3 protein comes from TCRdb applying MiXCR to the 5' RACE reads. The repertoire holds a few hundred thousand distinct CDR3 sequences, with 16% as singletons. Sequenced input: PBMCs or a T cell subset sorted from them (not recorded which). The receptors originated from a man younger than 35 who had mild COVID-19 (a few samples of this study predate the infection). Cell type and time point are not known.

There are a few counts of this clonotype. V and J are TRBV4-2 and TRBJ2-7; TRBD1 matches 7 bases. Losses at the gene ends were 1 base for V and 6 bases for J; bases not matched to a gene: 6. This CDR3 has 14 residues. Per the germline V gene, CDR1 is LGHNA and CDR2 is YNFKEQ. The CDR3 spells CASSQGQGTGEQYV. DNA for the CDR3: TGTGCCAGCAGCCAAGGACAGGGAACGGGCGAGCAGTACGTC.

This clonotype was counted a few times. The J gene is TRBJ2-7, the V gene TRBV10-3; D possibly matches TRBD1 or TRBD2 (5 bases each). Trimming removed 4 bases from V and 5 bases from J, with 9 bases in between. This CDR3 has 12 residues. Germline CDR1 ENHRY, CDR2 SYGVKD. CDR3 amino acids: CAISGGPHEQYF. CDR3 bases: TGTGCCATCAGTGGGGGACCGCACGAGCAGTACTTC.

The CDR3 region is CASSSRTKYV. The CDR3 bases are TGTGCCAGCAGCTCCCGGACGAAGTACGTC. V usage is TRBV5-5 and J usage is TRBJ2-7; D uncertain. Trimming took off 3 bases at V and 11 bases at J, with 9 bases between the two ends. CDR3 length equals 10 residues. Germline CDR1 and CDR2: SGHKS and YYEKEE (reference sequence).

This clonotype was counted only a few times. The chain links TRBV6-6 to TRBJ1-1; no definite D call. The V end lost 5 bases, the J end lost 5 bases, and 9 bases lay between the germline ends. Germline lookup yields CDR1 MNHNY and CDR2 SVGAGI (reference sequence). The length of the CDR3 is 12 residues. CDR3 sequence reads: CASSTRETEAFF. The CDR3 DNA is TGTGCCAGCAGTACGCGGGAGACTGAAGCTTTCTTT.

This clonotype was seen more than once but under ten times. The V and J genes are TRBV7-9 and TRBJ1-2; D not certain. Germline lookup yields CDR1 SEHNR and CDR2 FQNEAQ (reference sequence). V was pared by 6 bases and J by 8 bases, with 10 bases between. The CDR3 runs to 11 residues. The chain's CDR3 is CASSRSFGYTF. CDR3 sequence (DNA): TGTGCCAGCAGTCGGAGTTTCGGCTACACCTTC.

In its sample, this clonotype was seen a few times. The V and J genes are TRBV3-1 and TRBJ2-5, with 7 bases matching TRBD1. CDR1 and CDR2 from the germline V gene are LGHDT and YNNKEL (reference sequence). Losses at the gene ends were 3 bases for V and 0 bases for J; bases not matched to a gene: 4. This CDR3 is 15 amino acids long. CDR3 sequence: CASSQRDSYQETQYF. The CDR3, as DNA: TGTGCCAGCAGCCAGAGGGACAGCTACCAAGAGACCCAGTACTTC.

This clonotype has ten or more counts. The rearrangement links TRBV20-1 to TRBJ2-3; 7 positions agree with TRBD2. Germline V gives CDR1 DFQATT, CDR2 SNEGSKA (reference sequence). V was clipped by 4 bases and J by 4 bases; unmatched bases: 8. This CDR3 has 14 residues. CDR3 sequence reads: CSAIVQAGSDTQYF. The CDR3, as DNA: TGCAGTGCTATCGTCCAAGCGGGGTCAGATACGCAGTATTTT.

With respect to this clonotype: At one of its ends the junction is not consistent with the germline gene, which may arise from a read error. V and J are TRBV5-1 and TRBJ2-1; 10 bases are shared with TRBD2. Per germline, CDR1 SGHRS and CDR2 YFSETQ. This CDR3 contains 13 residues. The CDR3 nucleotides are TGCGCCAGCAGACTAGCGGGGTACAATGAGAAGTTCTTC. Residues: CASRLAGYNEKFF.

This clonotype has a handful of counts. The chain recombines TRBV5-1 with TRBJ2-7; D may be TRBD1 (6 bases). The CDR3 consists of 13 residues. Germline CDR1 SGHRS, CDR2 YFSETQ. Trimming took 4 bases from V and 3 from J, leaving 11 bases between them. DNA for the CDR3: TGCGCCAGCAGCCAGGGGCCGGACTACGAGCAGTACTTC. Translating it yields CASSQGPDYEQYF.

V and J are TRBV5-1 and TRBJ2-5; D is ambiguous. CDR1 and CDR2 (germline): SGHRS, YFSETQ. Trimming removed 0 bases from V and 5 bases from J, with 11 bases in between. CDR3 length: 14 residues. The CDR3 region is CASSLAEAWETQYF. In DNA form, the CDR3 reads TGCGCCAGCAGCTTGGCCGAGGCGTGGGAGACCCAGTACTTC. Supplemented by reference TRBV5-1 and TRBJ2-5, the full variable domain reads KAGVTQTPRYLIKTRGQQVTLSCSPISGHRSVSWYQQTPGQGLQFLFEYFSETQRNKGNFPGRFSGRQFSNSRSEMNVSTLELGDSALYLCASSLAEAWETQYFGPGTRLLVL.

The chain is built from TRBV11-1 and TRBJ2-2, with 7 bases lining up with TRBD1. Germline CDR1 reads SGHAT; CDR2 reads FQDESV (reference sequence). The V and J ends lost 5 bases and 7 bases, in that order; junction bases with no gene match: 4. The CDR3 runs to 13 residues. CDR3 residues: CASSDRTGGELFF. The CDR3, as DNA: TGTGCCAGCAGCGACAGGACAGGCGGGGAGCTGTTTTTT.

CDR3 sequence reads: CASSKDRPTDTQYF. CDR3 DNA sequence: TGTGCCAGCAGTAAAGACAGACCCACAGATACGCAGTATTTT. The chain has TRBV2 and TRBJ2-3; possible D gene TRBD1, 5 bases. This CDR3 is 14 amino acids long. Germline loops: CDR1 SNHLY, CDR2 FYNNEI. The V end was cut by 5 bases, the J end by 2 bases, with 11 bases between.

In its sample, this clonotype was seen a few times. This sequence joins TRBV5-1 and TRBJ2-2, with 8 bases lining up with TRBD2. After removal of 6 bases from V and 1 base from J, the junction contained 5 bases not matched to a gene. Looked up from germline, CDR1 is SGHRS and CDR2 is YFSETQ. This CDR3 comprises 15 residues. The CDR3 region is CASTGGQRNTGELFF. CDR3 nucleotides: TGCGCCAGCACGGGGGGGCAGAGGAACACCGGGGAGCTGTTTTTT.

This clonotype turned up a few times. This CDR3 is CASSTFGQSSEKLFF. The CDR3 DNA follows: TGTGCCAGCAGCACTTTCGGACAGAGTTCCGAAAAACTGTTTTTT. The chain has TRBV2 and TRBJ1-4; possibly TRBD1 for D (6 bases). There are 15 residues in the CDR3. Trimming cost V 6 bases and J 8 bases, with 19 bases left between them. Germline loops: CDR1 SNHLY, CDR2 FYNNEI.

This chain joins TRBV9 and TRBJ1-1, with D unresolved. V lost 4 bases and J lost 0, with 13 bases in between. This CDR3 is built from 15 residues. The germline CDR1 and CDR2 sequences are SGDLS and YYNGEE. Here the CDR3 reads CASSSRGSLNTEAFF. Written as DNA, the CDR3 is TGTGCCAGCAGCTCGAGAGGCAGCTTGAACACTGAAGCTTTCTTT.

This clonotype has more than one count but fewer than ten. V gene TRBV29-1 combines with J gene TRBJ2-3; 8 nucleotides match TRBD1. CDR1 SQVTM and CDR2 ANQGSEA come from the germline V gene. V shed 1 base, J shed 4 bases, and the junction held 7 bases outside the gene matches. This CDR3 has 15 amino acids. CDR3: CSVEGGGQGPDTQYF. DNA of the CDR3: TGCAGCGTTGAAGGAGGTGGACAGGGCCCAGATACGCAGTATTTT.

V and J are TRBV6-9 and TRBJ2-3; a weak D match, TRBD1 (5 bases). The CDR3 contains 14 residues. V was clipped by 8 bases and J by 0 bases, with 12 bases between them. CDR1 and CDR2 from the germline V gene are MNHGY and SVAAGI. CDR3 nucleotides: TGTGCCAGCTTTGGAAACAGGAGCACAGATACGCAGTATTTT. Its protein product is CASFGNRSTDTQYF.

This clonotype has a handful of counts. The chain is built from TRBV29-1 and TRBJ1-1; no firm D call. Germline V gives CDR1 SQVTM, CDR2 ANQGSEA. This CDR3 is built from 12 residues. The ends were cut back, 5 bases at V and 4 bases at J, with 11 bases in the middle. CDR3 nucleotide sequence: TGCAGCGTTAAAGCGTTAGGCACTGAAGCTTTCTTT. It codes for CSVKALGTEAFF.

The chain recombines TRBV7-2 with TRBJ1-4, with TRBD1 matching 7 bases. The J segment lost 4 bases and the V segment lost 7 bases, leaving 12 bases of the junction unmatched. The germline V gene has CDR1 SGHTA and CDR2 FQGNSA. The length of the CDR3 is 16 residues. CDR3 in DNA: TGTGCCAGCACTCCGAGCAGGGGACAGCATAATGAAAAACTGTTTTTT. As protein: CASTPSRGQHNEKLFF.

The genes are TRBV4-1 and TRBJ2-5; the match to TRBD2 covers 11 bases. There are 15 residues in the CDR3. Germline V gene data show CDR1 as MGHRA and CDR2 as YSYEKL. After removal of 2 bases from V and 6 bases from J, the junction contained 5 bases not matched to a gene. As DNA, the CDR3 is TGCGCCAGCAGCCAACAACTAGCGGGGGCGAAGACCCAGTACTTC. Amino acid sequence: CASSQQLAGAKTQYF.